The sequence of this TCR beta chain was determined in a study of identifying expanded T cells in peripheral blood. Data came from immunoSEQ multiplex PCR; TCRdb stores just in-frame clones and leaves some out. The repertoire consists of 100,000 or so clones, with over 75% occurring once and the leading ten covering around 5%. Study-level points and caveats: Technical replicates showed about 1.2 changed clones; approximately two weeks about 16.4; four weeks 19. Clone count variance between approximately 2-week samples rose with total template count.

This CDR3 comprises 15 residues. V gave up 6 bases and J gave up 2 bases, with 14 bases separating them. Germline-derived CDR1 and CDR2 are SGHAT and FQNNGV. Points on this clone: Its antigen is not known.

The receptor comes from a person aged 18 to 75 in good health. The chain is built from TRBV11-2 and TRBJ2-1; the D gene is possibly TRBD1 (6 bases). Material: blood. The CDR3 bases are TGTGCCAGCAGAACACCGGGACAACCCTACAATGAGCAGTTCTTC. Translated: CASRTPGQPYNEQFF. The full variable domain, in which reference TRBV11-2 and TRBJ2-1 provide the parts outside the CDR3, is EAGVAQSPRYKIIEKRQSVAFWCNPISGHATLYWYQQILGQGPKLLIQFQNNGVVDDSQLPKDRFSAERLKGVDSTLKIQPAKLEDSAVYLCASRTPGQPYNEQFFGPGTRLTVL.